This TCR beta chain was sequenced for a study of blood T cell repertoires in COVID-19. V lost 8 bases, J lost 3 bases, and 19 bases lay in between. The CDR3 covers 15 residues. Germline CDR1 reads MNHEY; CDR2 reads SVGAGI. The repertoire was sequenced with immunoSEQ multiplex PCR; TCRdb's copy has only in-frame clones and lacks some. This table holds tens of thousands of clones, over 65% found once. The sequencing sample was made of peripheral blood. The V call is TRBV6-5, the J call TRBJ1-2; TRBD1 might be the D (5 bases). This clonotype was obtained from a human donor in a cohort sampled during active COVID-19. This chain's CDR3 is CASGLGAGLDYGYTF. The CDR3 nucleotides read TGTGCCAGCGGCCTTGGGGCGGGACTAGACTATGGCTACACCTTC.